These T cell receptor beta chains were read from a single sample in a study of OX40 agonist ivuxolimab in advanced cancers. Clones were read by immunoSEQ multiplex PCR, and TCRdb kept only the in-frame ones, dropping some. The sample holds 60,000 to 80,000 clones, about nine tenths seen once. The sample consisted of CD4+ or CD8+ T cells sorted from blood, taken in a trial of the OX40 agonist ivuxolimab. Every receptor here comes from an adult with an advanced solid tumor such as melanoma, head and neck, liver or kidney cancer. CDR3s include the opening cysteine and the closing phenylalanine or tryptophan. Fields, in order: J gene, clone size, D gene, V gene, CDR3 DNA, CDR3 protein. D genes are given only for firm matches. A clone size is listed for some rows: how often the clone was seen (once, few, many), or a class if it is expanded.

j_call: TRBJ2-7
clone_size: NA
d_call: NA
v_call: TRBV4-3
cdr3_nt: TGCGCCAGCAGCCAACAACCGGGGATGGCCTACGAGCAGTACTTC
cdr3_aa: CASSQQPGMAYEQYF

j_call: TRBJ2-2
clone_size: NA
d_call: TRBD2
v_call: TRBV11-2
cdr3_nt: TGTGCCAGCAGCTCCCCGCGGGGGGGGTTTACCGGGGAGCTGTTTTTT
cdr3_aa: CASSSPRGGFTGELFF

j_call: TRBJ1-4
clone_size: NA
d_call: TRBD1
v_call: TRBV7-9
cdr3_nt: TGTGCCAGCAGCTTACCAAAAAAAGGCCCCACAGGGGGTGTTGAAAAACTGTTTTTT
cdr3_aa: CASSLPKKGPTGGVEKLFF

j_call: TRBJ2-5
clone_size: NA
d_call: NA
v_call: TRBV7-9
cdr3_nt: TGTGCCAGCAGCTTGGGGGCGCCGTTCGAGACCCAGTACTTC
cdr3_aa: CASSLGAPFETQYF

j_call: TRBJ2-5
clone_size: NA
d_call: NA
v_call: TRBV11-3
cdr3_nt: TGTGCCAGCAGCCCGGGACCGCAAGAGACCCAGTACTTC
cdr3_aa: CASSPGPQETQYF

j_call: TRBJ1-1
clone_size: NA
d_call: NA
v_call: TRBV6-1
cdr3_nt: TGTGCCAGCAGTCAGGGCCCGCGGGTTACTGAAGCTTTCTTT
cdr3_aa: CASSQGPRVTEAFF

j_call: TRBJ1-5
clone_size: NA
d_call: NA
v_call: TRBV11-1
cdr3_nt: TGTGCCAGCAGCCGAGACGGATCCAATCAGCCCCAGCATTTT
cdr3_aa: CASSRDGSNQPQHF

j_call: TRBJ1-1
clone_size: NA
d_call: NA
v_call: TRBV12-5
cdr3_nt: TGTGCTAGTGGGCGGGACCGATTGAACACTGAAGCTTTCTTT
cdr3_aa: CASGRDRLNTEAFF

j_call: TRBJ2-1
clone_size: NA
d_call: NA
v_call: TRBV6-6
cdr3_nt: TGTGCCAGCAGTTACTCGAGGACAAGCAACAATGAGCAGTTCTTC
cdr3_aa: CASSYSRTSNNEQFF

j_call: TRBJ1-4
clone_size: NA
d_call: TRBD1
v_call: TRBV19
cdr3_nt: TGTGCCAGTAGTATAGAAAACAGGGGCGTTGGTGAAAAACTGTTTTTT
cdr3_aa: CASSIENRGVGEKLFF

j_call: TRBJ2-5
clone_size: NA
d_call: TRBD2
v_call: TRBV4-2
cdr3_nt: TGTGCCAGCAGCCAAGAGCTTAGCGGGGGGGAAGAGACCCAGTACTTC
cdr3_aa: CASSQELSGGEETQYF

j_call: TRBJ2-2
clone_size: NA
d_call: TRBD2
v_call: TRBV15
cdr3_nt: TGTGCCACCCGGCCGGGGGGGAACACCGGGGAGCTGTTTTTT
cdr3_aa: CATRPGGNTGELFF

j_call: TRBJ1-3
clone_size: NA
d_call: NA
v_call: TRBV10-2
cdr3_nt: TGCGCCAGCAGCGCGGGAGGAAACACCATATATTTT
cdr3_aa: CASSAGGNTIYF

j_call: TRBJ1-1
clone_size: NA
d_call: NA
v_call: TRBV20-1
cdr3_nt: TGCAGTGCTAGACAGTTGACTGAAGCTTTCTTT
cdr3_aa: CSARQLTEAFF

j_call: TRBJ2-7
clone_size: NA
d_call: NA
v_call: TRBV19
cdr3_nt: TGTGCCAGTAGTCTGCCGGCGGCCGCCGGGGAGCAGTACTTC
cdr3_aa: CASSLPAAAGEQYF

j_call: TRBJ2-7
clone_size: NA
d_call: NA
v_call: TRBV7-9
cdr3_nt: TGTGCCAGCAGCCGATACTCGACATCGGGGCCTATCGAGCAGTACTTC
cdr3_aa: CASSRYSTSGPIEQYF

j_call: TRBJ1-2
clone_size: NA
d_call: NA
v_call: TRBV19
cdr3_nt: TGTGCCAGTCGGGACGGGAACCGCTACACCTTC
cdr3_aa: CASRDGNRYTF

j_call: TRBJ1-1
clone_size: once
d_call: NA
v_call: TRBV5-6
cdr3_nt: TGTGCCAGCAGCTCCCCGGAGAACATGAACACTGAAGCTTTCTTT
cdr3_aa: CASSSPENMNTEAFF

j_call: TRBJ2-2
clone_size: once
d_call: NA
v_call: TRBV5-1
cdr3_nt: TGCGCCAGCAGACCAGGAGAGGGCGGGGAGCTGTTTTTT
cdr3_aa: CASRPGEGGELFF

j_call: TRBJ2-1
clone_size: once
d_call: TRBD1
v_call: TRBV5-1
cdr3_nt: TGCGCCAGCAGCTTGGGCCAGGGGGCCTACAATGAGCAGTTCTTC
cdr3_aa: CASSLGQGAYNEQFF

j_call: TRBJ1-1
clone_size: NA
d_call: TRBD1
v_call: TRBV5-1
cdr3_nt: TGCGCCAGCAGCTTGGCTCTAACATCAGGGGGGAACACTGAAGCTTTCTTT
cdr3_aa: CASSLALTSGGNTEAFF

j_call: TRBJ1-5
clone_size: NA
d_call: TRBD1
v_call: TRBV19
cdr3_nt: TGTGCCAGTAACCCCCGGGACAGGGGGCTCGGGCAGCCCCAGCATTTT
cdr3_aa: CASNPRDRGLGQPQHF

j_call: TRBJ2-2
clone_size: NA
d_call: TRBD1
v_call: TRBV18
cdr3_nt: TGTGCCAGCTCACCTAGGGGTGACAGGGTGAACACCGGGGAGCTGTTTTTT
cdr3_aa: CASSPRGDRVNTGELFF

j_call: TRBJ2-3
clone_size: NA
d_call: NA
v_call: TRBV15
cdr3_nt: TGTGCCACCAGCAGAGATACAGATACGCAGTATTTT
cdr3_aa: CATSRDTDTQYF

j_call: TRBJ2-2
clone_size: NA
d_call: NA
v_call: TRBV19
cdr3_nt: TGTGCCAGTAGTAGACGATACAGGGTCACCGGGGAGCTGTTTTTT
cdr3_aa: CASSRRYRVTGELFF

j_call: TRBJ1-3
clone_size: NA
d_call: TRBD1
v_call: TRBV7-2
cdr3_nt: TGTGCCAGCAGCCCCGGACAGGGCCCGACCATATATTTT
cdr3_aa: CASSPGQGPTIYF

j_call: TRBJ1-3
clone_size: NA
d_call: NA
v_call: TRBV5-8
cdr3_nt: TGTGCCAGCAGCTTGGGGAGCATGCTCTCTGGAAACACCATATATTTT
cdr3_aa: CASSLGSMLSGNTIYF

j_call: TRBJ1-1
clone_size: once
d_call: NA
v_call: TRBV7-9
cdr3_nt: TGTGCCAGCAGCTTCCTGAACACTGAAGCTTTCTTT
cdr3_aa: CASSFLNTEAFF

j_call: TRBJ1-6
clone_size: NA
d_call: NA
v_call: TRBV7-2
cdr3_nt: TGTGCCAGCAGCTTAGGGTCAGGGGTTGGCTCACCCCTCCACTTT
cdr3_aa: CASSLGSGVGSPLHF

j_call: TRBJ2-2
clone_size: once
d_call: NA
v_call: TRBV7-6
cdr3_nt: TGTGCCAGCAGCCGTAACACGGACACCGGGGAGCTGTTTTTT
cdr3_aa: CASSRNTDTGELFF

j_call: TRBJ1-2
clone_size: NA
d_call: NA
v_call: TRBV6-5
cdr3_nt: TGTGCCAGCACCGCGGCCCGTCAAGGGGGTTATGGCTACACCTTC
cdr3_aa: CASTAARQGGYGYTF

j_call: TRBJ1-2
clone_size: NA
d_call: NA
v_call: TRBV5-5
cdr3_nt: TGTGCCAGCAGCTTGTATGGGGGGAACTATGGCTACACCTTC
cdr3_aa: CASSLYGGNYGYTF

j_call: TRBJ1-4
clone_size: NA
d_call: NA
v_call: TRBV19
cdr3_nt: TGTGCCAGTAGTTCCCTGACCGCAACTAATGAAAAACTGTTTTTT
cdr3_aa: CASSSLTATNEKLFF

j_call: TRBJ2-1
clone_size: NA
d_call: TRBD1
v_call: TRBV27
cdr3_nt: TGTGCCAGCAGTTTCCGAACAGAAACAGGGGGCAAGTTCTTC
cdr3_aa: CASSFRTETGGKFF

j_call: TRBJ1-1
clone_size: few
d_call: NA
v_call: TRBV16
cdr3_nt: TGTGCCAGCAGACACAGGGATGGGGATGAAGCTTTCTTT
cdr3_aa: CASRHRDGDEAFF

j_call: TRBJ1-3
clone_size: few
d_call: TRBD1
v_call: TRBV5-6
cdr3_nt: TGTGCCAGCAGCCGACGGTCGACAGGGGTCAGTGGAAACACCATATATTTT
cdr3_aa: CASSRRSTGVSGNTIYF

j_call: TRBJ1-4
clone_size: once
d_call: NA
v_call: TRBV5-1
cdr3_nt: TGCGCCAGCAGCTTGACAAATGAAAAACTGTTTTTT
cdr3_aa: CASSLTNEKLFF

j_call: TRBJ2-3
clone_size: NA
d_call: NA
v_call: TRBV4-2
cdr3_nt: TGTGCCAGCAGCCAAGAGCGGATCACAGATACGCAGTATTTT
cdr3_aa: CASSQERITDTQYF

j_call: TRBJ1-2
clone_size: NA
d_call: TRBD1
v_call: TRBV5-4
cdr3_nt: TGTGCCAGCAGTTCTTTATCCGGGACAGGGGTTGCCTATGGCTACACCTTC
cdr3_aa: CASSSLSGTGVAYGYTF

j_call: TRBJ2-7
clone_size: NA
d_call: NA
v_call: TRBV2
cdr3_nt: TGTGCCAGCAGTGAGAACCTGAGCTCCTACGAGCAGTACTTC
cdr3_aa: CASSENLSSYEQYF

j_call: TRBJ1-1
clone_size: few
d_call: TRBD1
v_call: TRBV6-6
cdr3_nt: TGTGCCAGCAGTTACCAGGGGGGAAGCACTGAAGCTTTCTTT
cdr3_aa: CASSYQGGSTEAFF

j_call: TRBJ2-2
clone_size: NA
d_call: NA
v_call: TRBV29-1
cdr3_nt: TGCAGCGTTGTAGGAGCGCTCGGAGAAAACGGGGAGCTGTTTTTT
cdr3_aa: CSVVGALGENGELFF

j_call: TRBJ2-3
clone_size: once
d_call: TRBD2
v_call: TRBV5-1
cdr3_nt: TGCGCCAGCTTAATCAGCGGGGGGGCAGGAGATACGCAGTATTTT
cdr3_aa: CASLISGGAGDTQYF

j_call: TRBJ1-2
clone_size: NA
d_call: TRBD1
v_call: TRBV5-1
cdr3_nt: TGCGCCAGCAGCCCGCCCGGGACAGGGCAGGGCTACACCTTC
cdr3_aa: CASSPPGTGQGYTF

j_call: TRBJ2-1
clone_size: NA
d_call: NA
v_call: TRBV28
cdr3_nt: TGTGCCAGCAGAGGACGGATTAGCTCCTACAATGAGCAGTTCTTC
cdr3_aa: CASRGRISSYNEQFF